This T cell receptor beta chain came from a study of cytomegalovirus exposure and HLA in healthy donors. General study points: TCR beta sequences numbering roughly 18,000 were associated with HLA alleles at 0.05 false discovery rate in a later analysis.

Primers: 60 Vbeta forward and 13 Jbeta reverse. TCRdb's table, derived via immunoSEQ multiplex PCR, lists solely in-frame clones and lacks some. The data hold about 190,000 clones, with about 81% observed a single time. On this clone: The antigen is unknown.

The sequencing sample was made of PBMCs. The TCR sequence derives from a man aged 25 to 45 in good health and CMV-seropositive.

The DNA for the CDR3 is TGTGCCAGCAGCTTACAGGTCTACAATGAGCAGTTCTTC. It is translated as CASSLQVYNEQFF. The J gene is TRBJ2-1, the V gene TRBV7-3; D not certain. The CDR3 has 13 residues. Trimming left V 2 bases short and J 3 bases short, with 5 bases between. Germline values: CDR1 SGHTA, CDR2 FQGTGA.